The 31 T cell receptor beta chains presented below share a single source sample, sequenced in a study of beta chain features in type 1 diabetes. Findings of the study overall: For Type 1 diabetes patients, all four CD4+ subsets carried TCRB CDR3s that were moderately but significantly shorter.

These receptors have no identified antigens. The study reverse transcribed the entire isolated RNA, so it sequenced expressed TCRB transcripts. Data came from immunoSEQ multiplex PCR; TCRdb stores just in-frame clones and leaves some out. The sample includes around 710,000 clones, 9.5% to 15% of them seen just once. Sequenced input: naive CD4+ T cells from blood. These receptors were collected from a man in his thirties or forties with type 1 diabetes.

The chain joins TRBV7-8 to TRBJ1-6; D remains unclear. V was pared by 0 bases and J by 3 bases, with 9 bases between. The CDR3 consists of 16 residues. Germline V lookup: CDR1 SGHVS, CDR2 FQNEAQ. The CDR3 region is CASSLADQDYNSPLHF. For the CDR3, the DNA is TGTGCCAGCAGCTTAGCCGATCAGGACTATAATTCACCCCTCCACTTT. The complete variable domain, with remaining parts taken from reference TRBV7-8 and TRBJ1-6, reads GAGVSQSPRYKVAKRGQDVALRCDPISGHVSLFWYQQALGQGPEFLTYFQNEAQLDKSGLPSDRFFAERPEGSVSTLKIQRTQQEDSAVYLCASSLADQDYNSPLHFGNGTRLTVT.

This clone was seen more than once but under ten times. The chain uses TRBV9 and TRBJ2-1; 11 nucleotides agree with TRBD2. The CDR3 totals 16 residues. CDR1 and CDR2 from the germline V gene are SGDLS and YYNGEE. J was trimmed by 14 bases and V by 2 bases; bases with no gene match: 15. The CDR3: CASSVSSGGMTMNKFF. The CDR3 bases are TGTGCCAGCAGCGTGTCTAGCGGGGGGATGACTATGAATAAGTTCTTC.

This clone was recorded a few times. The rearrangement joins TRBV2 to TRBJ2-1; 9 bases fit TRBD2. This CDR3 is 14 amino acids long. V was pared by 8 bases and J by 7 bases, with 9 bases of the junction left unmatched. Germline CDR1 and CDR2: SNHLY and FYNNEI. DNA for the CDR3: TGTGCCAGCTACCCCGGGACTAGCATTAATGAGCAGTTCTTC. Translation: CASYPGTSINEQFF.

The chain joins TRBV5-1 to TRBJ2-3; 9 bases fit TRBD1. Germline trimming cut 4 bases from V and 3 bases from J; bases unmatched to any gene: 6. This CDR3 spans 15 amino acids. Germline CDR1 SGHRS, CDR2 YFSETQ. CDR3 region: CASSPGQGLTDTQYF. The CDR3 DNA reads as TGCGCCAGCAGCCCGGGACAGGGTCTAACAGATACGCAGTATTTT.

This clone was picked up a small number of times. The CDR3 protein is CASSYRTGSNTGELFF. The CDR3 bases are TGCGCCAGCAGCTACAGGACAGGGTCGAACACCGGGGAGCTGTTTTTT. The rearrangement links TRBV5-1 to TRBJ2-2; 8 bases are shared with TRBD1. The V gene's germline CDR1 is SGHRS and CDR2 YFSETQ. The CDR3 has 16 residues. After removal of 3 bases from V and 0 bases from J, the junction contained 4 bases not matched to a gene.

This clone came up a few times. The V and J genes are TRBV7-3 and TRBJ1-1; unclear D gene. This CDR3 comprises 13 residues. CDR1 is SGHTA, CDR2 FQGTGA, per germline. V was pared by 3 bases and J by 3 bases, with 8 bases between. The CDR3 sequence: CASSLLRHTEAFF. The CDR3 coding sequence is TGTGCCAGCAGCTTGCTCCGACACACTGAAGCTTTCTTT.

This clone came up a few times. V usage is TRBV7-2 and J usage is TRBJ2-3; no clear D. This CDR3 comprises 14 residues. Germline-derived CDR1 and CDR2 are SGHTA and FQGNSA. The V end lost 1 base, the J end lost 6 bases, and 11 bases lay between the germline ends. The CDR3 loop reads CASSLETWADTQYF. The CDR3 DNA is TGTGCCAGCAGCTTAGAGACGTGGGCGGATACGCAGTATTTT.

The V call is TRBV14, the J call TRBJ1-4, with D perhaps TRBD1 (6 bases). The CDR3 spans 14 residues. The V end lost 4 bases, the J end lost 7 bases, and 13 bases lay between the germline ends. Germline V lookup: CDR1 SGHDN, CDR2 FVKESK. CDR3 in amino acids: CASSRRTAGEKLFF. The CDR3, as DNA: TGTGCCAGCAGCCGAAGGACAGCCGGTGAAAAACTGTTTTTT.

This clone showed up just a few times. V is TRBV7-7 and J is TRBJ2-1, with 7 bases that match TRBD2. Unmatched junction bases numbered 2, after V lost 5 bases and J lost 7 bases. Germline CDR1 is SSHAT and CDR2 is FNYEAQ (reference sequence). The CDR3 contains 12 residues. The CDR3 is CASSGSGNEQFF. As DNA, the CDR3 is TGTGCCAGCAGCGGTAGCGGGAATGAGCAGTTCTTC.

The chain joins TRBV5-1 to TRBJ2-1; D is undetermined. V shed 4 bases and J shed 4 bases, with 15 bases lying between them. Germline assignment: CDR1 SGHRS and CDR2 YFSETQ. This CDR3 region has 15 residues. The CDR3 loop reads CASSPARIDYNEQFF. The DNA of the CDR3 is TGCGCCAGCAGCCCAGCACGTATCGATTACAATGAGCAGTTCTTC.

The chain combines TRBV10-3 with TRBJ2-2, with 9 positions matching TRBD2. In germline, CDR1 is ENHRY, CDR2 SYGVKD. The CDR3 runs 17 residues. V gave up 2 bases and J gave up 4 bases; unmatched junction bases: 8. The CDR3 here is CAISEKGSGGLTGELFF. The CDR3 DNA is TGTGCCATCAGTGAGAAGGGTAGCGGGGGCCTCACCGGGGAGCTGTTTTTT.

Notes on this clone: The sample carries other DNA sequences with the same CDR3. The gene calls are TRBV29-1 and TRBJ1-2; D is possibly TRBD1 (5 bases). Per the germline V gene, CDR1 is SQVTM and CDR2 is ANQGSEA. V was shortened by 5 bases and J by 2 bases, with 15 bases between the two germline ends. This CDR3 is built from 14 residues. For the CDR3, the DNA is TGCAGCGTTACTGGGGGAGGTCTGAACTATGGCTACACCTTC. Translation: CSVTGGGLNYGYTF.

The chain combines TRBV6-5 with TRBJ2-1; possibly TRBD1 for D (5 bases). Germline CDR1 and CDR2: MNHEY and SVGAGI. This CDR3 comprises 12 residues. The V end was cut by 4 bases, the J end by 10 bases, with 11 bases between. The CDR3 coding sequence is TGTGCCAGCAGTTGGACACGTGAGGAGCAGTTCTTC. Translating gives CASSWTREEQFF.

The chain uses TRBV25-1 and TRBJ1-4, with D unresolved. With 0 bases removed from V and 4 bases from J, the gap between germline ends came to 0 bases. CDR3 length: 12 residues. Per the germline V gene, CDR1 is MGHDK and CDR2 is SYGVNS. CDR3 amino acids: CASSEYNEKLFF. The DNA of the CDR3 is TGTGCCAGCAGTGAATATAATGAAAAACTGTTTTTT.

The chain recombines TRBV6-6 with TRBJ1-2; TRBD1 matches at 9 bases. V was clipped by 4 bases and J by 6 bases; unmatched bases: 9. The germline V gene has CDR1 MNHNY and CDR2 SVGAGI (reference sequence). CDR3 length: 15 amino acids. CDR3 nucleotides: TGTGCCAGCAGTTCGCGGACAGGGGTAGTTGATGGCTACACCTTC. It specifies CASSSRTGVVDGYTF.

In its sample, this clone was seen a few times. V gene TRBV7-8 combines with J gene TRBJ2-5, with 10 nucleotides matching TRBD2. Germline assignment: CDR1 SGHVS and CDR2 FQNEAQ. The ends lost 1 base at V and 9 bases at J; junction bases unmatched: 2. The CDR3 is made up of 13 amino acids. In DNA, the CDR3 is TGTGCCAGCAGCTTAGTAGGACTAGCGGCCCAGTACTTC. Its translation: CASSLVGLAAQYF.

This clone was picked up a small number of times. The chain has TRBV6-5 and TRBJ2-2; D unclear. Trimming pared 5 bases from V and 1 base from J, leaving 11 bases between. The germline CDR1 and CDR2 sequences are MNHEY and SVGAGI. CDR3 length: 15 amino acids. CDR3 amino acids: CASSRGEMNTGELFF. CDR3 in DNA: TGTGCCAGCAGTCGAGGAGAGATGAACACCGGGGAGCTGTTTTTT.

The chain is built from TRBV25-1 and TRBJ2-7; 7 nucleotides agree with TRBD1. The CDR3 runs 15 residues. The germline V gene encodes CDR1 MGHDK and CDR2 SYGVNS. With V trimmed by 0 bases and J by 4 bases, 6 bases remained unmatched. CDR3 bases: TGTGCCAGCAGTGAATACAGGGGGAATGGGTACGAGCAGTACTTC. Amino acids: CASSEYRGNGYEQYF.

Only a few counts were recorded for this clone. The chain uses TRBV28 and TRBJ2-7, with D perhaps matching TRBD1 or TRBD2 (5 bases each). This CDR3 has 11 amino acids. The V and J ends lost 2 bases and 8 bases respectively, with 7 bases between them. Germline lookup yields CDR1 MDHEN and CDR2 SYDVKM. The CDR3 sequence: CASSLGTQQYF. CDR3 nucleotides: TGTGCCAGCAGTTTAGGGACCCAGCAGTACTTC.

The chain employs TRBV6-1 and TRBJ1-6; D ambiguous. The CDR3 is 15 amino acids. Germline lookup yields CDR1 MNHNS and CDR2 SASEGT. V was clipped by 2 bases and J by 7 bases, with 12 bases between them. The CDR3 DNA reads as TGTGCCAGCAGTGAAATAAGAACGTCCAATTCACCCCTCCACTTT. Translated, it gives CASSEIRTSNSPLHF.

V and J are TRBV7-9 and TRBJ2-1; D gene ambiguous. The V end lost 5 bases, the J end lost 0 bases, and 14 bases lay between the germline ends. CDR3 length equals 16 residues. Germline CDR1 and CDR2: SEHNR and FQNEAQ (reference sequence). The CDR3 spells CASSPEVSDSYNEQFF. CDR3 DNA: TGTGCCAGCAGCCCCGAAGTAAGTGACTCCTACAATGAGCAGTTCTTC.

The V call is TRBV7-2, the J call TRBJ2-3; TRBD2 matches 7 bases. V was clipped by 5 bases and J by 1 base; unmatched bases: 6. The germline V gene has CDR1 SGHTA and CDR2 FQGNSA. The CDR3 covers 15 residues. The CDR3 DNA sequence: TGTGCCAGCAGCCCACGGGGGGACCGCACAGATACGCAGTATTTT. It is translated as CASSPRGDRTDTQYF.

A few counts support this clone. V usage is TRBV6-5 and J usage is TRBJ1-5, with D possibly being TRBD1 (6 bases). V was clipped by 8 bases and J by 7 bases, with 15 bases between them. Per the germline V gene, CDR1 is MNHEY and CDR2 is SVGAGI. CDR3 size: 13 residues. CDR3 amino acids: CASSFGRGQPQHF. The CDR3 DNA follows: TGTGCCAGCTCGTTTGGGAGGGGGCAGCCCCAGCATTTT.

V usage is TRBV30 and J usage is TRBJ2-2; TRBD1 is a possible D gene (5 bases). The CDR3 is made up of 14 amino acids. The germline V gene has CDR1 GTSNPN and CDR2 SVGIG (reference sequence). V was cut by 6 bases and J by 1 base, with 12 bases left in between. CDR3 DNA: TGTGCCTGCCAAACAGGTTTGAACACCGGGGAGCTGTTTTTT. Translating it yields CACQTGLNTGELFF. Together with reference TRBV30 and TRBJ2-2, the CDR3 gives the full variable domain: SQTIHQWPATLVQPVGSPLSLECTVEGTSNPNLYWYRQAAGRGLQLLFYSVGIGQISSEVPQNLSASRPQDRQFILSSKKLLLSDSGFYLCACQTGLNTGELFFGEGSRLTVL.

This clone was counted a few times. The rearrangement links TRBV2 to TRBJ1-2; 9 bases are shared with TRBD1. Germline CDR1 is SNHLY and CDR2 is FYNNEI. V gave up 10 bases and J gave up 2 bases; unmatched junction bases: 8. The CDR3 has 14 amino acids. In nucleotides, the CDR3 is TGTGCCACGGATACCGGGACAGGGAACTATGGCTACACCTTC. It translates to CATDTGTGNYGYTF.

This clone has a handful of counts. V usage is TRBV19 and J usage is TRBJ2-6; possibly TRBD2 for D (6 bases). The ends were cut back, 7 bases at V and 4 bases at J, with 14 bases in the middle. Per the germline V gene, CDR1 is LNHDA and CDR2 is SQIVND (reference sequence). The CDR3 sequence is 15 residues long. DNA for the CDR3: TGTGCCAGTATGGCGGGGTTGGCAGGGGCCAACGTCCTGACTTTC. Protein sequence: CASMAGLAGANVLTF. The full variable domain, completed using reference TRBV19 and TRBJ2-6, is DGGITQSPKYLFRKEGQNVTLSCEQNLNHDAMYWYRQDPGQGLRLIYYSQIVNDFQKGDIAEGYSVSREKKESFPLTVTSAQKNPTAFYLCASMAGLAGANVLTFGAGSRLTVL.

This clone has just a few counts. V gene TRBV2 combines with J gene TRBJ1-6; TRBD1 matches 10 bases. The CDR3 is made up of 15 amino acids. Germline V gene sequence: CDR1 SNHLY, CDR2 FYNNEI. After removal of 7 bases from V and 10 bases from J, the junction contained 10 bases not matched to a gene. The DNA of the CDR3 is TGTGCCAGCACCCAGGGTGGGACAGGGGTCTCACCCCTCCACTTT. Protein product: CASTQGGTGVSPLHF.

This clone was picked up many times. This chain connects TRBV4-2 to TRBJ2-7, with 8 bases aligning to TRBD1. The CDR3 runs to 13 residues. After removal of 8 bases from V and 2 bases from J, the junction contained 5 bases not matched to a gene. Germline CDR1 is LGHNA and CDR2 is YNFKEQ. CDR3 protein: CASSTGATYEQYF. The CDR3 nucleotides read TGTGCCAGCTCGACAGGGGCTACCTACGAGCAGTACTTC.

This clone was picked up a small number of times. The chain employs TRBV18 and TRBJ1-1; D remains ambiguous. CDR1 and CDR2 (germline): KGHSH, LQKENI. V was trimmed by 3 bases and J by 1 base, leaving 12 bases between them. This CDR3 region has 15 residues. In DNA form, the CDR3 reads TGTGCCAGCTCACCGCCGGCACGATGGAACACTGAAGCTTTCTTT. This encodes CASSPPARWNTEAFF.

This clone was counted a few times. V usage is TRBV11-3 and J usage is TRBJ2-1, with 7 bases that match TRBD1. The V and J ends lost 5 bases and 4 bases, in that order; junction bases with no gene match: 8. Germline V gives CDR1 SGHNT, CDR2 YENEEA. The CDR3 length is 15 residues. The CDR3: CASSLTGVGYNEQFF. The CDR3 DNA reads as TGTGCCAGCAGCCTCACAGGGGTGGGTTACAATGAGCAGTTCTTC.

The chain is built from TRBV28 and TRBJ1-1, with D maybe TRBD1 (5 bases). CDR3 length: 14 residues. The V gene lost 7 bases and the J gene lost 7 bases, with 19 bases spanning the gap. The germline CDR1 and CDR2 sequences are MDHEN and SYDVKM. The DNA of the CDR3 is TGTGCCAGCACCGGCGGGGCGGGGAGGCTTGAAGCTTTCTTT. This translates into CASTGGAGRLEAFF.